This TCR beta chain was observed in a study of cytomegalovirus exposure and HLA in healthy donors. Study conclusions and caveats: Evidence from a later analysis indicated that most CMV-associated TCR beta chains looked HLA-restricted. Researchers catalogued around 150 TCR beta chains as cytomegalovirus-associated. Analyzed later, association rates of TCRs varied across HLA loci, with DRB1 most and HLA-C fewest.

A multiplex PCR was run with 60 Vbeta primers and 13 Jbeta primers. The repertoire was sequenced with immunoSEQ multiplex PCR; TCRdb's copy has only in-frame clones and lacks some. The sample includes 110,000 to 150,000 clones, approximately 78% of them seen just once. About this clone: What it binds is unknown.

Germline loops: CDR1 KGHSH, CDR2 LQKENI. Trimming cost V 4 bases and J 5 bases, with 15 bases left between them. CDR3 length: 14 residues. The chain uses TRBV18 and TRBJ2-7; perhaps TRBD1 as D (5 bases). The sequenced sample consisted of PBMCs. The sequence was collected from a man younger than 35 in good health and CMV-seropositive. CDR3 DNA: TGTGCCAGCTCACGTGGCAGGGAAGCAAACGAGCAGTACTTC. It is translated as CASSRGREANEQYF.